This T cell receptor beta chain was captured by sequencing in a study of cytomegalovirus exposure and HLA in healthy donors. Study-level results: The classifier, whose performance was assessed in both the original and validation cohorts, reportedly diagnosed cytomegalovirus status with high specificity and sensitivity. Subsequent analysis showed first-cohort TCR clusters tending to co-occur in 120 validation repertoires.

Concerning this clone: Antigen: not known.

With 4 bases clipped from V and 3 bases from J, the junction kept 18 bases outside the gene matches. The CDR3 runs 20 residues. The germline V gene has CDR1 SGHDN and CDR2 FVKESK. Repertoires were generated with immunoSEQ multiplex PCR, while TCRdb's copy carries only in-frame clones and drops some. The sample holds 150,000 to 180,000 clones; about 86% are singletons and the top ten take roughly 2.1%. The source is a human donor in good health. Material: PBMCs. The chain has TRBV14 and TRBJ2-7; 13 bases fit TRBD2. The CDR3 coding sequence is TGTGCCAGCAGCCGAACCTTGGGACTAGCGGGGCTCAACCCACTCTACGAGCAGTACTTC. Protein sequence: CASSRTLGLAGLNPLYEQYF.